The 7 T cell receptor beta chains given below trace back to one sample, sequenced in a study of T cell responses to AZD1222 COVID-19 vaccine. Method: immunoSEQ multiplex PCR; TCRdb's copy keeps in-frame clones and lacks some. Of 110,000 or so clones listed, about 89% are singletons. The starting material was peripheral blood, obtained 28 days after the second AZD1222 dose. The receptor set was obtained from an adult who received the AZD1222 COVID-19 vaccine.

The J gene is TRBJ1-3, the V gene TRBV6-5, with D tentatively TRBD1 (5 bases). Germline CDR1 and CDR2: MNHEY and SVGAGI. The CDR3 extends over 16 amino acids. Trimming removed 0 bases at V and 0 bases at J, with 9 bases between. The CDR3 here is CASSYSQQASGNTIYF. The CDR3 coding sequence is TGTGCCAGCAGTTACTCACAACAGGCCTCTGGAAACACCATATATTTT.

J is TRBJ1-2 and V is TRBV5-6, with D maybe TRBD1 (5 bases). CDR3 length: 16 amino acids. Per germline, CDR1 SGHDT and CDR2 YYEEEE. Trimming took off 2 bases at V and 4 bases at J, with 18 bases between the two ends. The CDR3 reads CASSFVGLGLGYGYTF. The CDR3 nucleotides are TGTGCCAGCAGCTTCGTCGGGCTGGGGCTCGGCTATGGCTACACCTTC.

This clone was detected only once. The chain joins TRBV2 to TRBJ1-5, with D possibly TRBD1 on 5 matching bases. The CDR3 has 15 residues. From germline, CDR1 is SNHLY and CDR2 FYNNEI. Deletions cut 6 bases from V and 1 base from J, with 13 bases between. The CDR3 is CASRTGTVSNQPQHF. CDR3 sequence (DNA): TGTGCCAGCAGGACCGGGACGGTAAGCAATCAGCCCCAGCATTTT.

The chain is built from TRBV27 and TRBJ2-7; possible D gene TRBD1, 6 bases. CDR1 is MNHEY, CDR2 SMNVEV, per germline (reference sequence). The V gene lost 5 bases and the J gene lost 1 base, with 18 bases spanning the gap. The CDR3 has 16 residues. The CDR3 spells CASSPSAGTLSYEQYF. DNA of the CDR3: TGTGCCAGCAGTCCCTCCGCCGGGACACTATCCTACGAGCAGTACTTC.

As regards this clone: The sample carries other DNA sequences with the same CDR3. The rearrangement joins TRBV6-4 to TRBJ2-3; D ambiguous. Trimming shortened V by 4 bases and J by 0 bases, and 14 bases separated the two germline ends. The length of the CDR3 is 16 residues. Germline V gene lookup returns CDR1 MRHNA and CDR2 SNTAGT. The CDR3 DNA sequence: TGTGCCAGCAGTGGAAGAGGCGGAACTAGCACAGATACGCAGTATTTT. Amino acid sequence: CASSGRGGTSTDTQYF.

The J gene is TRBJ1-1, the V gene TRBV7-8, with D uncertain. The CDR3 runs 16 residues. Germline values: CDR1 SGHVS, CDR2 FQNEAQ. The V end lost 1 base, the J end lost 4 bases, and 16 bases lay between the germline ends. The CDR3 sequence: CASSLDIVVWTTEAFF. CDR3 DNA sequence: TGTGCCAGCAGCTTAGACATAGTGGTTTGGACCACTGAAGCTTTCTTT.

The chain employs TRBV18 and TRBJ1-3; unclear D gene. V was trimmed by 1 base and J by 4 bases, leaving 11 bases between them. The CDR3 sequence is 15 residues long. The V gene's germline CDR1 is KGHSH and CDR2 LQKENI. The CDR3 protein is CASSPLEQYGNTIYF. CDR3 bases: TGTGCCAGCTCACCACTGGAACAGTACGGAAACACCATATATTTT.